Sequencing of this T cell receptor beta chain was carried out in a study of T cells after yellow fever vaccination. Findings of the study overall: It was the secondary response that reached its peak faster, day 5 versus 15, but it was weaker.

This clonotype appeared many times. Its antigen remains unknown. TCRdb analysed the 5' RACE reads with MiXCR anew, one entry per CDR3 protein. This sample has hundreds of thousands of distinct CDR3 sequences, with roughly 17% found just once. V lost 4 bases to trimming and J lost 10 bases, with 21 bases between them. The germline CDR1 and CDR2 sequences are SGHRS and YFSETQ. This CDR3 has 15 residues. This chain links TRBV5-1 with TRBJ2-1, with D perhaps matching TRBD1 or TRBD2 (5 bases each). The sequence derives from a man aged 18 to 35 who received the YFV17D yellow fever vaccine. Here the sequenced sample was PBMCs, taken less than 6 days after the first yellow fever vaccination. CDR3 nucleotide sequence: TGCGCCAGCAGCATCGGATCCGGGGCCCTGCGGGAGCAGTTCTTC. This gives the protein CASSIGSGALREQFF. Using reference TRBV5-1 and TRBJ2-1 for the parts outside the CDR3, the full variable domain is KAGVTQTPRYLIKTRGQQVTLSCSPISGHRSVSWYQQTPGQGLQFLFEYFSETQRNKGNFPGRFSGRQFSNSRSEMNVSTLELGDSALYLCASSIGSGALREQFFGPGTRLTVL.